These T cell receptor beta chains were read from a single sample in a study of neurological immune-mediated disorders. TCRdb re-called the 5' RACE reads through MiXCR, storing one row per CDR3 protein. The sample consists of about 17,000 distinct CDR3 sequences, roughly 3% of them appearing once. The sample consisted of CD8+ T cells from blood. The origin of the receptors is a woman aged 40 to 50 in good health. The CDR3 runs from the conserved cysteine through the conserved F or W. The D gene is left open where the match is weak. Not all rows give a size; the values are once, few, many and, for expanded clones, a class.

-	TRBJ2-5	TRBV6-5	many	CASSTLGGIQETQYF	TGTGCCAGCAGCACCCTAGGGGGAATTCAAGAGACCCAGTACTTC
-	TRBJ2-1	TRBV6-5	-	CASRRRDSAEFF	TGTGCCAGCAGGCGCCGGGACTCAGCGGAGTTCTTC
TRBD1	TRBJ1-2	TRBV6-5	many	CASSGQGTNYGYTF	TGTGCCAGCAGTGGACAGGGGACAAACTATGGCTACACCTTC
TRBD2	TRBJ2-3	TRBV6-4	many	CASSDSIASGSSDTQYF	TGTGCCAGCAGTGACTCGATTGCTAGCGGGAGCTCAGATACGCAGTATTTT
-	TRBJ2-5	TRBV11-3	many	CASPQGQRPKETQYF	TGTGCCAGCCCCCAGGGGCAGAGACCAAAAGAGACCCAGTACTTC
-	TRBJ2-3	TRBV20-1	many	CSARRLVGTDTQYF	TGCAGTGCTAGAAGGCTAGTGGGCACAGATACGCAGTATTTT
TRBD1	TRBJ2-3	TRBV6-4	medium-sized	CASSRQGEADTQYF	TGTGCCAGCAGTCGACAGGGGGAGGCAGATACGCAGTATTTT
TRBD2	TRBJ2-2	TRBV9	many	CASSDETSPGELFF	TGTGCCAGCAGCGATGAGACTAGCCCCGGGGAGCTGTTTTTT
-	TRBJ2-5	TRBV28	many	CASSWEENQETQYF	TGTGCCAGCAGTTGGGAGGAGAACCAAGAGACCCAGTACTTC
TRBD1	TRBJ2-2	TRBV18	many	CASSPPPGTDNTGELFF	TGTGCCAGCTCACCACCGCCGGGGACAGATAACACCGGGGAGCTGTTTTTT
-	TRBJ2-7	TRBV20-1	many	CSASEARRTYEQYF	TGCAGTGCTAGTGAGGCCCGGCGAACCTACGAGCAGTACTTC
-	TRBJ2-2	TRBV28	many	CASSLQGDTGELFF	TGTGCCAGCAGTTTGCAGGGAGACACCGGGGAGCTGTTTTTT
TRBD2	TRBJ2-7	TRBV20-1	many	CSARDWARGLAGGSYEQYF	TGCAGTGCTAGAGATTGGGCCAGGGGACTAGCGGGAGGGTCCTACGAGCAGTACTTC
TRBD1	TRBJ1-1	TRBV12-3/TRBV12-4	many	CASSLRDRAPEAFF	TGTGCCAGCAGTTTACGAGACAGGGCCCCTGAAGCTTTCTTT
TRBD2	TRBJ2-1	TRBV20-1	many	CSARDPIATSGISSYNEQFF	TGCAGTGCTAGAGATCCTATCGCGACTAGCGGGATAAGCTCCTACAATGAGCAGTTCTTC
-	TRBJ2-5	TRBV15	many	CATSPGGPAYQETQYF	TGTGCCACCTCGCCCGGGGGGCCCGCTTACCAAGAGACCCAGTACTTC
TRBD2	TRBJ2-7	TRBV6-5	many	CASSYSARTSGSLPYEQYF	TGTGCCAGCAGTTACTCGGCACGGACTAGCGGGTCCCTCCCCTACGAGCAGTACTTC
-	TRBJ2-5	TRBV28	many	CAKHYRARETQYF	TGTGCCAAGCACTACAGGGCGAGAGAGACCCAGTACTTC
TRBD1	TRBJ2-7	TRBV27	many	CASSPTGAPYEQYF	TGTGCCAGCAGCCCGACAGGGGCCCCCTACGAGCAGTACTTC
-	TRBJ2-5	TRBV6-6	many	CASSYSRGAQETQYF	TGTGCCAGCAGTTACTCTCGGGGGGCGCAGGAGACCCAGTACTTC
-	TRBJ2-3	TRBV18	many	CASSPGIEADTQYF	TGTGCCAGCTCACCGGGGATTGAGGCAGATACGCAGTATTTT
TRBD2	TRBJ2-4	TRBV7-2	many	CASSERLAGGPSWGDIQYF	TGTGCCAGCAGCGAGAGACTAGCGGGAGGACCAAGTTGGGGGGACATTCAGTACTTC
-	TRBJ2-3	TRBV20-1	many	CSAIAYRVRTDTQYF	TGCAGTGCTATAGCCTACAGGGTCCGCACAGATACGCAGTATTTT
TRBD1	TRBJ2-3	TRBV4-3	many	CASSPQPGQGADTQYF	TGCGCCAGCAGCCCCCAGCCAGGACAGGGGGCAGATACGCAGTATTTT
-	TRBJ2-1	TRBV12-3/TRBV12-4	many	CASSSASDEQFF	TGTGCCAGCAGTTCCGCAAGCGATGAGCAGTTCTTC
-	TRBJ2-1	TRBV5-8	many	CASSSRGSYNEQFF	TGTGCCAGCAGCTCCCGGGGGTCCTACAATGAGCAGTTCTTC
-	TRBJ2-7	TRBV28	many	CASSFQGSSFSYEQYF	TGTGCCAGCAGTTTTCAGGGTAGCAGCTTCTCCTACGAGCAGTACTTC
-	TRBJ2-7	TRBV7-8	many	CASSLKSHEQYF	TGTGCCAGCAGCTTAAAGAGCCACGAGCAGTACTTC
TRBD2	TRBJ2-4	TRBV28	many	CASSPLAGLNLAKNIQYF	TGTGCCAGCAGCCCTCTAGCGGGGCTAAACCTAGCCAAAAACATTCAGTACTTC
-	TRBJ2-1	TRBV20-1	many	CSAEDSPKLDGQFF	TGCAGTGCTGAGGACTCTCCAAAGCTAGATGGGCAGTTCTTC
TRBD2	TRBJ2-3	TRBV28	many	CASSFPGGGADTQYF	TGTGCCAGCAGTTTCCCGGGAGGCGGGGCAGATACGCAGTATTTT
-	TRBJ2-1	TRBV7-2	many	CASSLVAESSYNEQFF	TGTGCCAGCAGCTTGGTAGCGGAGAGCTCCTACAATGAGCAGTTCTTC
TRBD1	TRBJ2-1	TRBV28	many	CASSDRDRNNEQFF	TGTGCCAGCAGCGACCGGGACAGGAACAATGAGCAGTTCTTC
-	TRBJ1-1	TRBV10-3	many	CAISYTGQKKRPEAFF	TGTGCCATCAGCTATACAGGACAAAAAAAGAGGCCTGAAGCTTTCTTT
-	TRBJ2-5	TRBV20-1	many	CSADLGQETQYF	TGCAGTGCTGATCTAGGGCAAGAGACCCAGTACTTC
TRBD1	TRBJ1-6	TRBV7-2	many	CASSLGDSSSYNSPLHF	TGTGCCAGCAGCTTAGGGGACAGTAGCTCCTATAATTCACCCCTCCACTTT
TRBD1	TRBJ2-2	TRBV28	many	CASSYPGDRVTGELFF	TGTGCCAGCAGTTATCCAGGGGACAGAGTCACCGGGGAGCTGTTTTTT
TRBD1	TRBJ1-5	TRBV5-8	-	CASSLLGGQPKHF	TGTGCCAGCAGTTTGCTGGGGGGACAGCCCAAGCATTTT
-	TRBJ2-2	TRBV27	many	CASRPDSYLTGELFF	TGTGCCAGCAGACCAGACAGCTATTTGACCGGGGAGCTGTTTTTT
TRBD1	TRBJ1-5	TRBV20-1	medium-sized	CSARETGSNQPQHF	TGCAGTGCTAGGGAGACAGGGAGTAATCAGCCCCAGCATTTT
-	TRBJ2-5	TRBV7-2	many	CASSHRDSYQETQYF	TGTGCCAGCAGCCACAGGGACTCGTACCAAGAGACCCAGTACTTC
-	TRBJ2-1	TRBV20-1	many	CSAPDVHNEQFF	TGCAGTGCCCCCGACGTCCACAATGAGCAGTTCTTC
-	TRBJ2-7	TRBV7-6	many	CASSLPDSNYEQYF	TGTGCCAGCAGCTTGCCCGACAGCAACTACGAGCAGTACTTC
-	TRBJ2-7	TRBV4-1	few	CASSQEGSYYEQYF	TGCGCCAGCAGCCAAGAGGGCAGCTACTACGAGCAGTACTTC
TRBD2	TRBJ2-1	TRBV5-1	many	CASSLDRTWGGTDEQFF	TGCGCCAGCAGCTTGGACAGGACCTGGGGGGGGACCGATGAGCAGTTCTTC
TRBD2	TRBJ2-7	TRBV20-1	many	CSARGSSGRYEQYF	TGCAGTGCTAGAGGTAGTAGCGGGAGGTACGAGCAGTACTTC